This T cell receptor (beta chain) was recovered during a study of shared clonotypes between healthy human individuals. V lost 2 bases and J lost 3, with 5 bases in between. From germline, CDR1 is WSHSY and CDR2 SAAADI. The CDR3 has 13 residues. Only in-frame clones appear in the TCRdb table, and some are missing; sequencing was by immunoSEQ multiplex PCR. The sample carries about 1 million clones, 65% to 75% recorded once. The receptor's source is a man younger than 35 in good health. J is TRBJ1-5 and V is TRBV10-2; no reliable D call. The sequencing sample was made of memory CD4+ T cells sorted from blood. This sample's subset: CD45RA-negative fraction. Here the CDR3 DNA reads TGCGCCAGCAGTGAGGGGCACAATCAGCCCCAGCATTTT. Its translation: CASSEGHNQPQHF.